The clone carrying this T cell receptor beta chain was counted only a few times. Its target is not known. CDR1 is KGHSH and CDR2 is LQKENI in the germline V gene. Trimming cost V 2 bases and J 4 bases, with 11 bases left between them. The CDR3 covers 14 residues. TCRdb re-analysed the 5' RACE reads in MiXCR, keeping a single row per CDR3 protein. The repertoire holds some 210,000 distinct CDR3 sequences, with more than 9% as singletons. The data derive from a study of T-cell memory formation after mild COVID-19. Findings and caveats of the study: Among CD4+ contracting clones, most were CM and EM, and CD8+ ones EMRA.

Input material: PBMCs or a T cell subset sorted from them (not recorded which). The gene calls are TRBV18 and TRBJ1-1; D is possibly TRBD1 (6 bases). This receptor was taken from a man between 18 and 35 years old who had mild COVID-19 (a few samples of this study predate the infection). Cell type and time point are not known. CDR3 loop: CASSPNTGSTEAFF. CDR3 in DNA: TGTGCCAGCTCACCAAATACAGGGTCCACTGAAGCTTTCTTT.